These 30 T cell receptor beta chains share one sample of origin, sequenced in a study of cytomegalovirus exposure and HLA in healthy donors. Primers: 60 Vbeta forward and 13 Jbeta reverse. Some clones are missing from TCRdb's copy, which holds only in-frame ones; the method was immunoSEQ multiplex PCR. The sample has over 70,000 clones; around 77% are singletons. The specimen sequenced was PBMCs. The receptors here all came from a man aged 30-40 years in good health and CMV-seronegative.

This rearrangement joins TRBV7-2 to TRBJ1-3, with a tentative D call TRBD1 (6 bases). This CDR3 spans 16 amino acids. The V gene lost 3 bases and the J gene lost 0 bases, with 12 bases spanning the gap. Germline V gene sequence: CDR1 SGHTA, CDR2 FQGNSA. The CDR3 sequence: CASSFRQVNSGNTIYF. The CDR3 DNA is TGTGCCAGCAGCTTTCGACAGGTCAACTCTGGAAACACCATATATTTT.

The rearrangement joins TRBV7-9 to TRBJ1-4; D gene uncertain. Germline lookup yields CDR1 SEHNR and CDR2 FQNEAQ (reference sequence). The CDR3 runs to 15 residues. Trimming cost V 7 bases and J 7 bases, with 19 bases left between them. This CDR3 is CASTDKPRKGEKLFF. CDR3 sequence (DNA): TGTGCCAGCACCGATAAGCCCAGGAAAGGTGAAAAACTGTTTTTT.

V is TRBV5-1 and J is TRBJ1-1, with 10 bases fitting TRBD1. CDR1 is SGHRS, CDR2 YFSETQ, per germline. Trimming at V came to 6 bases and at J to 2 bases, leaving 7 bases not matched to a gene. CDR3 length equals 15 residues. CDR3 in DNA: TGCGCCAGCACTATCGGGACAGGGGCAAACACTGAAGCTTTCTTT. Its protein product is CASTIGTGANTEAFF. Complete variable domain (other parts from reference TRBV5-1 and TRBJ1-1): KAGVTQTPRYLIKTRGQQVTLSCSPISGHRSVSWYQQTPGQGLQFLFEYFSETQRNKGNFPGRFSGRQFSNSRSEMNVSTLELGDSALYLCASTIGTGANTEAFFGQGTRLTVV.

The chain's CDR3 is CAWSQGATNEKLFF. In DNA form, the CDR3 reads TGTGCCTGGAGTCAGGGTGCAACTAATGAAAAACTGTTTTTT. V and J are TRBV30 and TRBJ1-4; TRBD1 is a possible D gene (5 bases). CDR1 is GTSNPN and CDR2 is SVGIG in the germline V gene (reference sequence). The CDR3 spans 14 residues. V was shortened by 2 bases and J by 0 bases, with 7 bases between the two germline ends. The complete variable domain, with remaining parts taken from reference TRBV30 and TRBJ1-4, reads SQTIHQWPATLVQPVGSPLSLECTVEGTSNPNLYWYRQAAGRGLQLLFYSVGIGQISSEVPQNLSASRPQDRQFILSSKKLLLSDSGFYLCAWSQGATNEKLFFGSGTQLSVL.

As DNA, the CDR3 is TGTGCCAGCAAGCGGGAGAACACCGGGGAGCTGTTTTTT. Its translation is CASKRENTGELFF. This sequence joins TRBV5-4 and TRBJ2-2; 7 bases match TRBD2. The CDR3 is made up of 13 amino acids. Unmatched junction bases numbered 0, after V lost 6 bases and J lost 1 base. Germline V gene lookup returns CDR1 SGHNT and CDR2 YYREEE (reference sequence).

This chain connects TRBV14 to TRBJ2-2; 9 positions match TRBD1. The length of the CDR3 is 17 residues. CDR1 and CDR2 from the germline V gene are SGHDN and FVKESK. With 2 bases clipped from V and 3 bases from J, the junction kept 7 bases outside the gene matches. For the CDR3, the DNA is TGTGCCAGCAGCCAATCTACCGGGACAGGGTACACCGGGGAGCTGTTTTTT. It yields the protein CASSQSTGTGYTGELFF. Using reference TRBV14 and TRBJ2-2 for the parts outside the CDR3, the full variable domain is EAGVTQFPSHSVIEKGQTVTLRCDPISGHDNLYWYRRVMGKEIKFLLHFVKESKQDESGMPNNRFLAERTGGTYSTLKVQPAELEDSGVYFCASSQSTGTGYTGELFFGEGSRLTVL.

Only a few counts were recorded for this clone. This chain links TRBV6-4 with TRBJ2-3, with D perhaps TRBD2 (6 bases). Trimming shortened V by 2 bases and J by 2 bases, and 11 bases separated the two germline ends. This CDR3 has 15 residues. Germline V gene sequence: CDR1 MRHNA, CDR2 SNTAGT. The CDR3 here is CASSDGGLNTDTQYF. CDR3 nucleotides: TGTGCCAGCAGTGACGGGGGACTCAACACAGATACGCAGTATTTT.

This chain connects TRBV19 to TRBJ2-3, with 10 nucleotides matching TRBD1. The length of the CDR3 is 15 residues. With 2 bases clipped from V and 7 bases from J, the junction kept 6 bases outside the gene matches. Germline CDR1 and CDR2: LNHDA and SQIVND (reference sequence). As DNA, the CDR3 is TGTGCCAGTAGTATAACGACAGGGGGCTTCAATACGCAGTATTTT. Amino acids: CASSITTGGFNTQYF.

The chain has TRBV5-6 and TRBJ2-5; 7 bases fit TRBD2. Per the germline V gene, CDR1 is SGHDT and CDR2 is YYEEEE. V lost 4 bases, J lost 3 bases, and 6 bases stayed unmatched. This CDR3 region has 14 residues. CDR3 coding DNA: TGTGCCAGCAGCCCGGGGACTATCGAAGAGACCCAGTACTTC. It is translated as CASSPGTIEETQYF. Full variable domain (missing parts from reference TRBV5-6 and TRBJ2-5): DAGVTQSPTHLIKTRGQQVTLRCSPKSGHDTVSWYQQALGQGPQFIFQYYEEEERQRGNFPDRFSGHQFPNYSSELNVNALLLGDSALYLCASSPGTIEETQYFGPGTRLLVL.

V is TRBV19 and J is TRBJ1-3, with unresolved D. Trimming stripped 3 bases from V and 0 bases from J, with 9 bases between. Germline V gene data show CDR1 as LNHDA and CDR2 as SQIVND (reference sequence). This CDR3 has 15 amino acids. The DNA of the CDR3 is TGTGCCAGTAGTATTGGACTGAACTCTGGAAACACCATATATTTT. As protein: CASSIGLNSGNTIYF.

This clone was seen a few times. This chain uses TRBV13 with TRBJ1-2, with D possibly matching TRBD1 (6 bases). Germline V gene lookup returns CDR1 PRHDT and CDR2 FYEKMQ (reference sequence). Between the trimmed V and J ends, which lost 6 bases and 4 bases, there was a span of 15 bases. The CDR3 has 14 residues. DNA for the CDR3: TGTGCCAGCAGTCTTGGTGGGGGCGGCTATGGCTACACCTTC. Protein product: CASSLGGGGYGYTF.

The chain joins TRBV5-1 to TRBJ2-5, with TRBD1 matching over 9 bases. Judging by the DNA end, TRBJ2-7 fits better; the J call may be wrong. Germline V gives CDR1 SGHRS, CDR2 YFSETQ. This CDR3 contains 12 residues. CDR3 protein: CASGDRAYEQYF. The CDR3 nucleotides read TGCGCCAGCGGGGACAGGGCCTACGAGCAGTACTTC.

The chain combines TRBV5-4 with TRBJ2-7, with 10 bases matching TRBD1. Trimming removed 0 bases from V and 2 bases from J; junction bases left unmatched: 8. Germline assignment: CDR1 SGHNT and CDR2 YYREEE (reference sequence). CDR3 length: 17 residues. The CDR3 nucleotides are TGTGCCAGCAGCTTGGATTTAGGCGGGACAGGGGCCTACGAGCAGTACTTC. Protein: CASSLDLGGTGAYEQYF.

Only a few counts were recorded for this clone. The chain carries TRBV10-3 and TRBJ2-7; 8 bases are shared with TRBD1. V was clipped by 5 bases and J by 6 bases; unmatched bases: 9. The CDR3 runs 14 residues. Germline V gene data show CDR1 as ENHRY and CDR2 as SYGVKD. The CDR3 region has the DNA TGTGCCATCAGTAAAGGACAGGGCGTAAGCGAGCAGTACTTC. The encoded protein is CAISKGQGVSEQYF.

This clone has just one count. The rearrangement joins TRBV14 to TRBJ2-5; D is perhaps TRBD2 (6 bases). V was shortened by 4 bases and J by 3 bases, with 15 bases between the two germline ends. Looked up from germline, CDR1 is SGHDN and CDR2 is FVKESK. The CDR3 extends over 15 amino acids. CDR3 residues: CASSLRLTRKETQYF. The CDR3 DNA reads as TGTGCCAGCAGCCTCCGACTGACTAGGAAAGAGACCCAGTACTTC.

Here the CDR3 DNA reads TGTGCCAGCAGTTTCGGGTTTGGCTACACCTTC. It codes for CASSFGFGYTF. V gene TRBV28 combines with J gene TRBJ1-2; D is unclear. V was trimmed by 3 bases and J by 7 bases, leaving 6 bases between them. CDR3 length: 11 residues. From germline, CDR1 is MDHEN and CDR2 SYDVKM.

This chain uses TRBV5-5 with TRBJ1-4; 7 nucleotides align to TRBD1. The junction had 9 bases not matched to a gene; V was cut back by 4 bases and J by 6 bases. The CDR3 contains 15 residues. Looked up from germline, CDR1 is SGHKS and CDR2 is YYEKEE (reference sequence). The chain's CDR3 is CASSRGTAGDEKLFF. Here the CDR3 DNA reads TGTGCCAGCAGCCGAGGGACAGCCGGGGATGAAAAACTGTTTTTT.

This clone turned up a few times. This chain connects TRBV7-2 to TRBJ2-1; no clear D. V was cut by 5 bases and J by 4 bases, with 12 bases left in between. The CDR3 has 14 amino acids. Germline CDR1 is SGHTA and CDR2 is FQGNSA. The CDR3 coding sequence is TGTGCCAGCAGCCAAGAAGCCACTTACAATGAGCAGTTCTTC. Its protein is CASSQEATYNEQFF.

The chain has TRBV2 and TRBJ2-5, with 16 bases lining up with TRBD2. V was clipped by 8 bases and J by 4 bases; unmatched bases: 7. CDR1 is SNHLY and CDR2 is FYNNEI in the germline V gene. This CDR3 has 16 residues. DNA of the CDR3: TGTGCCAGCGCGGGACTAGCGGGGGGGATTGGAGAGACCCAGTACTTC. Protein: CASAGLAGGIGETQYF.

In nucleotides, the CDR3 is TGTGCCAGCAGGAGACTAGCGGGAGGGCTTAAGTCAGATACGCAGTATTTT. It encodes CASRRLAGGLKSDTQYF. The V and J genes are TRBV28 and TRBJ2-3, with TRBD2 matching over 14 bases. J lost 4 bases, V lost 6 bases, and 9 bases had no gene match. The CDR3 length is 17 residues. Germline CDR1 and CDR2: MDHEN and SYDVKM.

This clone was seen only a few times. V usage is TRBV27 and J usage is TRBJ1-1; TRBD1 might be the D (5 bases). Trimming shortened V by 4 bases and J by 4 bases, and 16 bases separated the two germline ends. The CDR3 spans 15 residues. Germline V gene lookup returns CDR1 MNHEY and CDR2 SMNVEV (reference sequence). The CDR3 spells CASSSTGWGGTEAFF. CDR3 sequence (DNA): TGTGCCAGCAGTTCGACGGGGTGGGGGGGCACTGAAGCTTTCTTT.

V usage is TRBV7-8 and J usage is TRBJ1-4; 8 positions agree with TRBD1. The CDR3 has 15 residues. From germline, CDR1 is SGHVS and CDR2 FQNEAQ. The V gene end was trimmed by 4 bases and the J gene end by 7 bases; junction bases not matched to a gene: 8. The CDR3 here is CASSSQGARSEKLFF. The DNA for the CDR3 is TGTGCCAGCAGCTCCCAGGGGGCGCGGAGTGAAAAACTGTTTTTT.

The genes are TRBV28 and TRBJ1-2, with D hard to call. The CDR3 loop spans 13 amino acids. Germline assignment: CDR1 MDHEN and CDR2 SYDVKM. Trimming took off 2 bases at V and 5 bases at J, with 9 bases between the two ends. CDR3 bases: TGTGCCAGCAGTTTAAATCGGGGTTATGGCTACACCTTC. Protein: CASSLNRGYGYTF.

In its sample, this clone was seen a few times. V and J are TRBV6-1 and TRBJ2-5, with a tentative D call TRBD2 (6 bases). This CDR3 comprises 13 residues. Trimming removed 7 bases from V and 2 bases from J, with 11 bases in between. Germline V gives CDR1 MNHNS, CDR2 SASEGT. DNA for the CDR3: TGTGCCAGCAACCGGGACTCGCAAGAGACCCAGTACTTC. Protein sequence: CASNRDSQETQYF.

This rearrangement joins TRBV28 to TRBJ2-1, with D possibly being TRBD2 (6 bases). The CDR3 runs to 13 residues. CDR1 and CDR2 from the germline V gene are MDHEN and SYDVKM. The V gene lost 4 bases and the J gene lost 14 bases, with 18 bases spanning the gap. CDR3 nucleotide sequence: TGTGCCAGCAGTTCCACCGGGGGTGGGAGAAAGTTCTTC. Encoded protein: CASSSTGGGRKFF.

This chain connects TRBV19 to TRBJ2-6, with D perhaps matching TRBD2 (5 bases). The CDR3 sequence is 15 residues long. The V and J ends lost 5 bases and 0 bases respectively, with 8 bases between them. Germline values: CDR1 LNHDA, CDR2 SQIVND (reference sequence). As DNA, the CDR3 is TGTGCCAGTAGTGAAGCGGACTCTGGGGCCAACGTCCTGACTTTC. This gives the protein CASSEADSGANVLTF.

With regard to this clone: One junction end does not reproduce the germline sequence, and a read error may be involved. The chain employs TRBV7-9 and TRBJ1-5; TRBD1 might be the D (6 bases). CDR3 length: 16 residues. Germline CDR1 and CDR2: SEHNR and FQNEAQ (reference sequence). CDR3 protein: CSSSLGNRVRNQPQHF. DNA for the CDR3: TGTTCCAGCAGCTTAGGGAACAGGGTCCGAAATCAGCCCCAGCATTTT. Supplemented by reference TRBV7-9 and TRBJ1-5, the full variable domain reads DTGVSQNPRHKITKRGQNVTFRCDPISEHNRLYWYRQTLGQGPEFLTYFQNEAQLEKSRLLSDRFSAERPKGSFSTLEIQRTEQGDSAMYLCSSSLGNRVRNQPQHFGDGTRLSIL.

The rearrangement links TRBV6-5 to TRBJ1-5; weak D call: TRBD1 (6 bases). CDR3 length: 15 residues. The germline CDR1 and CDR2 sequences are MNHEY and SVGAGI. V was shortened by 3 bases and J by 2 bases, with 11 bases between the two germline ends. The CDR3 region is CASSYAQGGNQPQHF. The CDR3 nucleotides are TGTGCCAGCAGTTATGCACAGGGAGGCAATCAGCCCCAGCATTTT.

Turning to this clone: The junction and the germline gene differ at one end; a read error may be behind it. This CDR3 is CASSYGSGQGTQYF. CDR3 sequence (DNA): TGTGCCAGCAGTTATGGGAGTGGCCAAGGGACCCAGTACTTC. This chain joins TRBV6-5 and TRBJ2-5; D is perhaps TRBD2 (5 bases). The CDR3 sequence is 14 residues long. Germline V gene sequence: CDR1 MNHEY, CDR2 SVGAGI.

The rearrangement links TRBV5-6 to TRBJ1-3, with D uncertain. With 3 bases removed from V and 2 bases from J, the gap between germline ends came to 12 bases. Germline V gene lookup returns CDR1 SGHDT and CDR2 YYEEEE. The CDR3 extends over 15 amino acids. CDR3 sequence (DNA): TGTGCCAGCAGCTGGGCGCGCAGTACTGGAAACACCATATATTTT. This sequence encodes CASSWARSTGNTIYF.